The 27 T cell receptor beta chains listed next were all sequenced from one sample in a study of cytomegalovirus exposure and HLA in healthy donors. Using immunoSEQ multiplex PCR, the repertoire was profiled, and TCRdb retains in-frame clones only, with some absent. The sample has 200,000 or so clones, around 83% seen once; the top ten hold around 15%. Sequencing input: PBMCs. These TCRs come from a woman aged 25 to 45 in good health and CMV-seropositive.

V is TRBV27 and J is TRBJ2-7; the match to TRBD1 covers 9 bases. The trim removed 3 bases at V and 6 bases at J, leaving 9 bases unmatched. This CDR3 has 15 amino acids. CDR1 is MNHEY, CDR2 SMNVEV, per germline (reference sequence). In nucleotides, the CDR3 is TGTGCCAGCAGTTTTCCGGGACAGGGTAGGTCCGAGCAGTACTTC. It encodes CASSFPGQGRSEQYF.

This chain connects TRBV7-6 to TRBJ2-7; D is undetermined. V shed 6 bases and J shed 2 bases, with 14 bases lying between them. The CDR3 extends over 14 amino acids. Germline CDR1 and CDR2: SGHVS and FNYEAQ. Written as DNA, the CDR3 is TGTGCCAGCAGTAATTCGGGTCCCACCTACGAGCAGTACTTC. It specifies CASSNSGPTYEQYF.

Only a few counts were recorded for this clone. J is TRBJ1-2 and V is TRBV2; 8 bases align to TRBD1. V was clipped by 9 bases and J by 3 bases; unmatched bases: 6. Germline assignment: CDR1 SNHLY and CDR2 FYNNEI. This CDR3 comprises 13 residues. The CDR3 loop is CASLGQGDYGYTF. The CDR3 DNA is TGTGCCAGTCTCGGACAGGGTGACTATGGCTACACCTTC.

The V gene is TRBV18, the J gene TRBJ2-3; D gene ambiguous. The germline gives CDR1 KGHSH, CDR2 LQKENI. V was pared by 3 bases and J by 1 base, with 5 bases between. The CDR3 totals 13 residues. The DNA of the CDR3 is TGTGCCAGCTCACCTCTTGGCACAGATACGCAGTATTTT. Its protein product is CASSPLGTDTQYF.

This chain connects TRBV2 to TRBJ2-2, with D tentatively TRBD1 (6 bases). V lost 8 bases to trimming and J lost 4 bases, with 11 bases between them. CDR3 length: 13 amino acids. Germline assignment: CDR1 SNHLY and CDR2 FYNNEI. CDR3 residues: CASGGEVTGELFF. CDR3 in DNA: TGTGCCAGCGGGGGCGAAGTCACCGGGGAGCTGTTTTTT.

The chain employs TRBV27 and TRBJ2-7, with TRBD1 identical over 7 bases. This CDR3 contains 16 residues. Germline assignment: CDR1 MNHEY and CDR2 SMNVEV (reference sequence). The trim removed 3 bases at V and 3 bases at J, leaving 11 bases unmatched. This CDR3 reads CASSFLGRDSYYEQYF. The CDR3 DNA follows: TGTGCCAGCAGTTTTCTCGGCCGGGACAGCTACTACGAGCAGTACTTC.

DNA of the CDR3: TGTGCCAGCAGTGAGATTAAAACAGGGGGCTCTAGGGAAAAACTGTTTTTT. This sequence encodes CASSEIKTGGSREKLFF. The chain links TRBV25-1 to TRBJ1-4; 9 bases map to TRBD1. The CDR3 is 17 residues long. Germline CDR1 and CDR2: MGHDK and SYGVNS. The V and J ends lost 3 bases and 8 bases, in that order; junction bases with no gene match: 13.

The chain combines TRBV27 with TRBJ1-5; D perhaps matches TRBD1 (6 bases). The CDR3 loop spans 16 amino acids. CDR1 and CDR2 from the germline V gene are MNHEY and SMNVEV (reference sequence). V was trimmed by 5 bases and J by 0 bases, leaving 14 bases between them. The DNA for the CDR3 is TGTGCCAGCAGTACCCGGACAGTGAATAGCAATCAGCCCCAGCATTTT. Translation gives CASSTRTVNSNQPQHF.

The chain couples TRBV6-5 to TRBJ1-2; D remains unclear. Looked up from germline, CDR1 is MNHEY and CDR2 is SVGAGI. CDR3 length equals 14 residues. V was shortened by 1 base and J by 8 bases, with 14 bases between the two germline ends. DNA of the CDR3: TGTGCCAGCAGTTACTATGGTCGGGGTGGAGGCTACACCTTC. The encoded protein is CASSYYGRGGGYTF.

The chain couples TRBV7-3 to TRBJ2-7, with 7 bases identical to TRBD2. This CDR3 comprises 15 residues. Trimming took 1 base from V and 3 from J; bases not matched to a gene: 6. Germline CDR1 SGHTA, CDR2 FQGTGA. The chain's CDR3 is CASSLILWEGYEQYF. CDR3 nucleotides: TGTGCCAGCAGCTTAATTCTCTGGGAGGGCTACGAGCAGTACTTC.

This clone was counted once. The gene calls are TRBV7-3 and TRBJ2-7, with a tentative D call TRBD1 (6 bases). The CDR3 loop spans 13 amino acids. The germline V gene has CDR1 SGHTA and CDR2 FQGTGA. V lost 1 base and J lost 7, with 11 bases in between. This CDR3 is CASSLSQRGEQYF. The CDR3 bases are TGTGCCAGCAGCTTAAGCCAAAGGGGGGAGCAGTACTTC.

The V gene is TRBV6-1, the J gene TRBJ1-1; D remains unclear. The CDR3 length is 15 residues. V lost 2 bases to trimming and J lost 3 bases, with 13 bases between them. The germline gives CDR1 MNHNS, CDR2 SASEGT. CDR3 DNA sequence: TGTGCCAGCAGTGAACACAGACCTGCCGACACTGAAGCTTTCTTT. It codes for CASSEHRPADTEAFF.

The rearrangement uses TRBV30 and TRBJ2-4; 7 nucleotides align to TRBD1. The CDR3 runs 16 residues. After removal of 2 bases from V and 0 bases from J, the junction contained 7 bases not matched to a gene. The V gene's germline CDR1 is GTSNPN and CDR2 SVGIG (reference sequence). The CDR3 region has the DNA TGTGCCTGGAGTTGGACGGGACAGCTAGCCAAAAACATTCAGTACTTC. This translates into CAWSWTGQLAKNIQYF.

J is TRBJ2-1 and V is TRBV4-1, with 7 nucleotides matching TRBD2. Unmatched junction bases numbered 16, after V lost 2 bases and J lost 3 bases. CDR1 is MGHRA and CDR2 is YSYEKL in the germline V gene. The CDR3 is 19 amino acids. In nucleotides, the CDR3 is TGCGCCAGCAGCCAAAGGGAGGGAAATAGTCGGTTCGGCTACAATGAGCAGTTCTTC. Protein sequence: CASSQREGNSRFGYNEQFF.

This clone occurred a few times. The chain employs TRBV7-9 and TRBJ2-7; no clear D gene. The CDR3 runs to 14 residues. V lost 6 bases and J lost 4, with 16 bases in between. Germline CDR1 SEHNR, CDR2 FQNEAQ (reference sequence). The CDR3 DNA sequence: TGTGCCAGCAGTGTTACCCCCAGTGGTTACGAGCAGTACTTC. It is translated as CASSVTPSGYEQYF.

V usage is TRBV27 and J usage is TRBJ1-1, with a possible D match to TRBD1 (5 bases). The V gene's germline CDR1 is MNHEY and CDR2 SMNVEV (reference sequence). V shed 6 bases and J shed 11 bases, with 16 bases lying between them. There are 12 residues in the CDR3. DNA of the CDR3: TGTGCCAGCAGCGGGGGAGGGTTGAGTGCTTTCTTT. The encoded protein is CASSGGGLSAFF.

This sequence joins TRBV5-1 and TRBJ2-1; 8 bases agree with TRBD1. CDR3 length: 14 amino acids. After removal of 4 bases from V and 8 bases from J, the junction contained 8 bases not matched to a gene. Germline-derived CDR1 and CDR2 are SGHRS and YFSETQ. CDR3 sequence: CASSQRQGRDEQFF. The DNA of the CDR3 is TGCGCCAGCAGCCAAAGACAGGGGAGAGATGAGCAGTTCTTC.

The rearrangement joins TRBV29-1 to TRBJ2-2, with 8 positions matching TRBD1. The CDR3 length is 14 residues. Trimming took 6 bases from V and 7 from J; bases not matched to a gene: 10. Germline V lookup: CDR1 SQVTM, CDR2 ANQGSEA. DNA of the CDR3: TGCAGCGTCGGGCCGACAGGGGCGAGCGGGGAGCTGTTTTTT. Translation gives CSVGPTGASGELFF.

The chain combines TRBV9 with TRBJ2-2; 7 bases line up with TRBD1. The trim removed 4 bases at V and 4 bases at J, leaving 7 bases unmatched. Per the germline V gene, CDR1 is SGDLS and CDR2 is YYNGEE. This CDR3 comprises 15 residues. The chain's CDR3 is CASSYHRGSTGELFF. The CDR3, as DNA: TGTGCCAGCAGCTACCACAGGGGCAGCACCGGGGAGCTGTTTTTT.

This clone has a handful of counts. CDR3 sequence (DNA): TGTGCCAGGGGCACCGGGACAGCGAACTACGAGCAGTACTTC. This sequence encodes CARGTGTANYEQYF. V gene TRBV21-1 combines with J gene TRBJ2-7; the tabulated D call, TRBD1, remains unverified against the DNA. TRBV21-1 is deemed a pseudogene. This CDR3 is built from 14 residues.

The rearrangement links TRBV6-5 to TRBJ1-2; D is possibly TRBD1 (6 bases). CDR3 length: 15 residues. Germline V gene lookup returns CDR1 MNHEY and CDR2 SVGAGI. V shed 6 bases and J shed 4 bases, with 18 bases lying between them. CDR3 nucleotide sequence: TGTGCCAGCAGAAAATATGGGGGCGAGGCCTATGGCTACACCTTC. It encodes CASRKYGGEAYGYTF.

V is TRBV29-1 and J is TRBJ2-7; D is perhaps TRBD2 (5 bases). The CDR3 loop spans 11 amino acids. Trimming cost V 7 bases and J 3 bases, with 10 bases left between them. Germline CDR1 reads SQVTM; CDR2 reads ANQGSEA. The CDR3 DNA is TGCAGCGGAGGGTCCCGCTACGAGCAGTACTTC. It is translated as CSGGSRYEQYF.

This rearrangement joins TRBV27 to TRBJ2-1, with TRBD2 matching 7 bases. Germline CDR1 reads MNHEY; CDR2 reads SMNVEV (reference sequence). The CDR3 loop spans 13 amino acids. The J segment lost 9 bases and the V segment lost 0 bases, leaving 2 bases of the junction unmatched. The CDR3 coding sequence is TGTGCCAGCAGTTTATCGTCGGGAGGTGAGCAGTTCTTC. This encodes CASSLSSGGEQFF.

This clone showed up just a few times. This chain joins TRBV5-1 and TRBJ1-4, with D possibly matching TRBD1 (5 bases). Germline V lookup: CDR1 SGHRS, CDR2 YFSETQ. Trimming removed 0 bases from V and 8 bases from J, with 14 bases in between. CDR3 size: 15 residues. The CDR3 reads CASSLEQNRPEKLFF. The CDR3 DNA reads as TGCGCCAGCAGCTTGGAACAAAACAGGCCAGAAAAACTGTTTTTT. Using reference TRBV5-1 and TRBJ1-4 for the parts outside the CDR3, the full variable domain is KAGVTQTPRYLIKTRGQQVTLSCSPISGHRSVSWYQQTPGQGLQFLFEYFSETQRNKGNFPGRFSGRQFSNSRSEMNVSTLELGDSALYLCASSLEQNRPEKLFFGSGTQLSVL.

V and J are TRBV6-5 and TRBJ2-1; 11 bases are a match to TRBD2. Trimming at V came to 7 bases and at J to 0 bases, leaving 2 bases not matched to a gene. CDR3 length: 15 residues. CDR1 and CDR2 from the germline V gene are MNHEY and SVGAGI. The CDR3 nucleotides read TGTGCCAGCAAGACTAGCGGGATCTCCTACAATGAGCAGTTCTTC. Amino acids: CASKTSGISYNEQFF.

The J gene is TRBJ2-3, the V gene TRBV2, with 13 positions matching TRBD2. The CDR3 loop spans 15 amino acids. V lost 5 bases to trimming and J lost 5 bases; unmatched junction nucleotides: 4. CDR1 and CDR2 (germline): SNHLY, FYNNEI. The CDR3 DNA sequence: TGTGCCAGCAGTAGGACTAGCGGGGGACTAGATACGCAGTATTTT. This codes for CASSRTSGGLDTQYF.

The chain links TRBV27 to TRBJ2-1; D is possibly TRBD1 (5 bases). The germline gives CDR1 MNHEY, CDR2 SMNVEV (reference sequence). Trimming stripped 7 bases from V and 8 bases from J, with 27 bases between. This CDR3 contains 17 residues. As DNA, the CDR3 is TGTGCCAGCACCCTACACCTCGGACCCCAGAAAGGGGATGAGCAGTTCTTC. Amino acids: CASTLHLGPQKGDEQFF.